One sample yielded the 24 T cell receptor beta chains listed below, sequenced in a study of CD8+ T cells in alopecia areata (dated by TCRdb to the late 2010s). Libraries were constructed by the immunoSEQ multiplex PCR assay. RNA was extracted from all samples and reverse transcribed into cDNA, which served as template for TCR sequencing. Entries here come from immuneACCESS through TCRdb and include only in-frame sequences with V and J called. Some clones fail to appear in such tables; in the studies checked, an unresolved V gene covers under half of the shortfall, and the cause of the remainder is unknown. This sample is represented by 140,000 to 150,000 clones; about two thirds of them were singletons. The ten largest clones represent 30% to 45% of the sample. The material sequenced was CD8+ T cells sorted from blood. Receptors were obtained from a human donor in good health.

In this sample, this clone turned up a few times. This chain uses TRBV29-1 with TRBJ2-1; D is ambiguous. The CDR3 contains 11 residues. Germline V gene data show CDR1 as SQVTM and CDR2 as ANQGSEA. The V end was cut by 7 bases, the J end by 7 bases, with 11 bases between. CDR3 DNA sequence: TGCAGCGATTATTGGAAGAATGAGCAGTTCTTC. The encoded protein is CSDYWKNEQFF.

This clone has more than one count but fewer than ten. Other DNA sequences within the sample encode an identical CDR3. This sequence joins TRBV5-1 and TRBJ2-3; maybe TRBD1 (6 bases). The CDR3 covers 14 residues. Germline V gene data show CDR1 as SGHRS and CDR2 as YFSETQ. V lost 0 bases, J lost 2 bases, and 7 bases lay in between. The CDR3 DNA reads as TGCGCCAGCAGCTTGGACAGGGTCACAGATACGCAGTATTTT. Amino acids: CASSLDRVTDTQYF.

This clone was observed a few times. This sequence joins TRBV28 and TRBJ2-2; TRBD1 agrees at 8 bases. The germline CDR1 and CDR2 sequences are MDHEN and SYDVKM. CDR3 length: 15 amino acids. The trim removed 6 bases at V and 5 bases at J, leaving 8 bases unmatched. The CDR3 nucleotides read TGTGCCAGCAGCCCCGACAGGGGAGGTACCGGGGAGCTGTTTTTT. It is translated as CASSPDRGGTGELFF.

V gene TRBV27 combines with J gene TRBJ2-3; D remains ambiguous. With 8 bases removed from V and 1 base from J, the gap between germline ends came to 10 bases. CDR1 is MNHEY and CDR2 is SMNVEV in the germline V gene (reference sequence). This CDR3 region has 13 residues. The CDR3 region is CASPRRRTDTQYF. CDR3 DNA sequence: TGTGCCAGCCCTCGTCGTCGCACAGATACGCAGTATTTT.

This chain joins TRBV11-2 and TRBJ1-2; D remains ambiguous. Germline CDR1 SGHAT, CDR2 FQNNGV. V gave up 2 bases and J gave up 8 bases, with 9 bases separating them. The CDR3 sequence is 12 residues long. The CDR3 is CASSLRTGGYTF. CDR3 bases: TGTGCCAGCAGCTTACGGACCGGGGGCTACACCTTC.

This sequence joins TRBV11-2 and TRBJ1-1; 7 nucleotides agree with TRBD1. The V segment lost 0 bases and the J segment 1 base; nucleotides outside the gene matches: 11. This CDR3 is 18 amino acids long. Germline CDR1 SGHAT, CDR2 FQNNGV. The CDR3 nucleotides are TGTGCCAGCAGCTTAGAGAACCGGGACAGATCTTCGAACACTGAAGCTTTCTTT. Translation: CASSLENRDRSSNTEAFF.

The genes are TRBV10-3 and TRBJ2-7; no reliable D call. Germline V gene data show CDR1 as ENHRY and CDR2 as SYGVKD. The CDR3 is 14 residues long. V was cut by 1 base and J by 0 bases, with 7 bases left in between. The CDR3 here is CAISELKGSYEQYF. The CDR3, as DNA: TGTGCCATCAGTGAGTTAAAGGGCTCCTACGAGCAGTACTTC.

This clone was found a few times. The chain joins TRBV25-1 to TRBJ2-7; D gene uncertain. The CDR3 is made up of 13 amino acids. Trimming shortened V by 4 bases and J by 3 bases, and 10 bases separated the two germline ends. CDR1 MGHDK and CDR2 SYGVNS come from the germline V gene. The CDR3 DNA follows: TGTGCCAGCAGTGTCGGGTTGGGCTACGAGCAGTACTTC. Translation: CASSVGLGYEQYF.

The rearrangement uses TRBV2 and TRBJ2-2; D possibly uses TRBD1 or TRBD2 (5 bases each). V was cut by 7 bases and J by 4 bases, with 13 bases left in between. Germline CDR1 SNHLY, CDR2 FYNNEI. The CDR3 is made up of 14 amino acids. The CDR3 sequence is CASKRAGSTGELFF. CDR3 coding DNA: TGTGCCAGCAAGAGGGCAGGGAGCACCGGGGAGCTGTTTTTT.

The V call is TRBV9, the J call TRBJ1-1; D is perhaps TRBD1 (6 bases). V shed 3 bases and J shed 4 bases, with 10 bases lying between them. CDR1 is SGDLS and CDR2 is YYNGEE in the germline V gene. The CDR3 consists of 13 residues. The CDR3 protein is CASSEGGSTEAFF. The DNA of the CDR3 is TGTGCCAGCAGCGAAGGGGGTTCCACTGAAGCTTTCTTT.

The gene calls are TRBV10-1 and TRBJ2-7; D unclear. This CDR3 contains 13 residues. The germline CDR1 and CDR2 sequences are WNHNN and SYGVQD (reference sequence). V lost 0 bases and J 5 bases, leaving 8 bases between the germline ends. The CDR3 loop reads CASSESGFHEQYF. The CDR3, as DNA: TGCGCCAGCAGTGAGTCTGGGTTCCACGAGCAGTACTTC.

V is TRBV27 and J is TRBJ2-6; possibly TRBD1 for D (5 bases). The CDR3 covers 16 residues. The ends were cut back, 5 bases at V and 5 bases at J, with 16 bases in the middle. Germline V gene lookup returns CDR1 MNHEY and CDR2 SMNVEV (reference sequence). CDR3 residues: CASSARQGRWANVLTF. The CDR3 nucleotides are TGTGCCAGCAGTGCACGCCAGGGTAGGTGGGCCAACGTCCTGACTTTC.

The V gene is TRBV5-1, the J gene TRBJ1-1; D not resolved. Trimming removed 0 bases at V and 1 base at J, with 19 bases between. The CDR3 contains 18 residues. Per germline, CDR1 SGHRS and CDR2 YFSETQ. CDR3 amino acids: CASSLDGPSLPGNTEAFF. In nucleotides, the CDR3 is TGCGCCAGCAGCTTGGACGGCCCCTCACTGCCCGGGAACACTGAAGCTTTCTTT.

The V call is TRBV13, the J call TRBJ2-7; TRBD1 is a possible D gene (6 bases). Trimming took off 4 bases at V and 2 bases at J, with 15 bases between the two ends. Germline V gene lookup returns CDR1 PRHDT and CDR2 FYEKMQ (reference sequence). The CDR3 length is 15 residues. CDR3 protein: CASSSSVRGPYEQYF. The CDR3 DNA follows: TGTGCCAGCAGCTCGTCAGTCAGGGGCCCCTACGAGCAGTACTTC.

The CDR3 coding sequence is TGCGCCAGCAGCCAAGGCGGGAGCCCCTCCTACGAGCAGTACTTC. Protein: CASSQGGSPSYEQYF. The gene calls are TRBV4-1 and TRBJ2-7; TRBD2 matches 7 bases. V lost 1 base, J lost 0 bases, and 3 bases stayed unmatched. CDR1 and CDR2 from the germline V gene are MGHRA and YSYEKL. There are 15 residues in the CDR3.

This clone was seen only a few times. The rearrangement links TRBV27 to TRBJ2-1; D possibly corresponds to TRBD2 (6 bases). Trimming cost V 2 bases and J 9 bases, with 17 bases left between them. Looked up from germline, CDR1 is MNHEY and CDR2 is SMNVEV (reference sequence). This CDR3 has 15 residues. CDR3 amino acids: CASSLVGGGIGEQFF. CDR3 in DNA: TGTGCCAGCAGTTTAGTTGGTGGCGGGATAGGTGAGCAGTTCTTC.

This chain uses TRBV5-6 with TRBJ2-7; D not resolved. Germline V gene data show CDR1 as SGHDT and CDR2 as YYEEEE. CDR3 size: 13 residues. Trimming cost V 4 bases and J 2 bases, with 10 bases left between them. The CDR3 loop reads CASSPTLAYEQYF. The CDR3 bases are TGTGCCAGCAGCCCCACTTTGGCCTACGAGCAGTACTTC.

For the CDR3, the DNA is TGTGCCAGCAGCCAGACTAGCTCTTACGAGCAGTACTTC. Translation: CASSQTSSYEQYF. The rearrangement joins TRBV28 to TRBJ2-7, with 7 bases fitting TRBD2. J lost 4 bases, V lost 6 bases, and 6 bases had no gene match. Germline V gene sequence: CDR1 MDHEN, CDR2 SYDVKM. CDR3 length equals 13 residues. Based on the CDR3 plus reference TRBV28 and TRBJ2-7, the full variable domain is DVKVTQSSRYLVKRTGEKVFLECVQDMDHENMFWYRQDPGLGLRLIYFSYDVKMKEKGDIPEGYSVSREKKERFSLILESASTNQTSMYLCASSQTSSYEQYFGPGTRLTVT.

The genes are TRBV11-2 and TRBJ1-2, with D maybe TRBD1 (6 bases). The CDR3 loop spans 15 amino acids. Germline V gene sequence: CDR1 SGHAT, CDR2 FQNNGV. V gave up 1 base and J gave up 5 bases, with 14 bases separating them. The CDR3 DNA reads TGTGCCAGCAGCTTAGTCCCGGAAGGGGGGTATGGCTACACCTTC. Protein product: CASSLVPEGGYGYTF.

This rearrangement joins TRBV30 to TRBJ1-1; D call uncertain. This CDR3 spans 12 amino acids. Germline V gene sequence: CDR1 GTSNPN, CDR2 SVGIG (reference sequence). Deletions cut 1 base from V and 0 bases from J, with 3 bases between. Here the CDR3 DNA reads TGTGCCTGGAGTGGGATGAACACTGAAGCTTTCTTT. Translation gives CAWSGMNTEAFF. Filled out from reference TRBV30 and TRBJ1-1, the complete variable domain reads SQTIHQWPATLVQPVGSPLSLECTVEGTSNPNLYWYRQAAGRGLQLLFYSVGIGQISSEVPQNLSASRPQDRQFILSSKKLLLSDSGFYLCAWSGMNTEAFFGQGTRLTVV.

This sequence joins TRBV7-9 and TRBJ2-7; possible D gene TRBD2, 5 bases. CDR1 SEHNR and CDR2 FQNEAQ come from the germline V gene (reference sequence). Trimming stripped 2 bases from V and 0 bases from J, with 11 bases between. This CDR3 is built from 15 residues. The CDR3 here is CASSLPNSGSYEQYF. The CDR3 DNA reads TGTGCCAGCAGCTTACCAAACAGCGGCTCCTACGAGCAGTACTTC. Full variable domain (outside the CDR3, taken from reference TRBV7-9 and TRBJ2-7): DTGVSQNPRHKITKRGQNVTFRCDPISEHNRLYWYRQTLGQGPEFLTYFQNEAQLEKSRLLSDRFSAERPKGSFSTLEIQRTEQGDSAMYLCASSLPNSGSYEQYFGPGTRLTVT.

The chain is built from TRBV11-2 and TRBJ2-1; 8 bases are shared with TRBD2. Trimming removed 5 bases from V and 4 bases from J; junction bases left unmatched: 10. The CDR3 covers 16 residues. Germline V gives CDR1 SGHAT, CDR2 FQNNGV. The CDR3 DNA is TGTGCCAGCAGCCGAAAACCACTAGCGGAGTACAATGAGCAGTTCTTC. Protein: CASSRKPLAEYNEQFF.

The rearrangement uses TRBV25-1 and TRBJ2-7; no clear D. With 8 bases removed from V and 1 base from J, the gap between germline ends came to 12 bases. Per germline, CDR1 MGHDK and CDR2 SYGVNS. The CDR3 has 13 residues. Here the CDR3 reads CASSITESYEQYF. CDR3 DNA: TGTGCCAGCTCTATCACAGAGTCCTACGAGCAGTACTTC.

A few counts support this clone. This chain joins TRBV27 and TRBJ2-2; no firm D call. This CDR3 is built from 12 residues. Germline assignment: CDR1 MNHEY and CDR2 SMNVEV (reference sequence). V was pared by 3 bases and J by 6 bases, with 5 bases between. CDR3: CASSFLSGELFF. In DNA form, the CDR3 reads TGTGCCAGCAGTTTCTTGTCCGGGGAGCTGTTTTTT.